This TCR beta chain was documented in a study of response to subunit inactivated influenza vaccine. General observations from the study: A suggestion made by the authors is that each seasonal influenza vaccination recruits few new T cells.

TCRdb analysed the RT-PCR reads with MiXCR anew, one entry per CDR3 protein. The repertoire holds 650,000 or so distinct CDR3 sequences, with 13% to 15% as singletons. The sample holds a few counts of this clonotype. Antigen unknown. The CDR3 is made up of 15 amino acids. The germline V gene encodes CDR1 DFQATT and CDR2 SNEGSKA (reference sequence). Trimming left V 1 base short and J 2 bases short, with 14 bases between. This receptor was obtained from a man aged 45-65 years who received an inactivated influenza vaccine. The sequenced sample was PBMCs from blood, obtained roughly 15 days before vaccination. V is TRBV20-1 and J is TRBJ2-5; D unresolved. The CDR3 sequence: CSARGGTSLQETQYF. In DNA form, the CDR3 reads TGCAGTGCTAGAGGGGGAACATCGTTACAAGAGACCCAGTACTTC.